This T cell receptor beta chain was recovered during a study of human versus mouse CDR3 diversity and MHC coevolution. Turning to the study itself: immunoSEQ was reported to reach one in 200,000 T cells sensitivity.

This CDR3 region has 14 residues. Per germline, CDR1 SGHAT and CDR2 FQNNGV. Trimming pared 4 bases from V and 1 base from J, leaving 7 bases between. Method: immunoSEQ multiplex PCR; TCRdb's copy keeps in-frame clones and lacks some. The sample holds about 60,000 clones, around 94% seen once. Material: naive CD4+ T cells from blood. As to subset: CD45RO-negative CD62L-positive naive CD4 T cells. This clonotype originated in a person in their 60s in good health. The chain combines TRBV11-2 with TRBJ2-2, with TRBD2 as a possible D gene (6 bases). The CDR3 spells CASSSTRNTGELFF. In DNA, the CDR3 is TGTGCCAGCAGCTCGACTAGGAACACCGGGGAGCTGTTTTTT.